Sequencing of this T cell receptor beta chain was carried out in a study of cytomegalovirus exposure and HLA in healthy donors. Looking at the study overall: In an earlier analysis, almost 120 million unique TCR beta sequences were found from 150 million to 200 million T cells.

The PCR had 60 Vbeta and 13 Jbeta primers. The data were produced by immunoSEQ multiplex PCR, yet TCRdb's version contains in-frame clones alone and is incomplete. Counted here are 92,000 or so clones, less than 80% occurring once; the ten biggest clones make up roughly 21%. As for the donors, each was a healthy bone marrow donor. Study observations and caveats: According to reports, the classifier identified cytomegalovirus status with high specificity and sensitivity. Earlier analysis found most TCR beta V segments productive about 87% or about 30% of the time.

The germline CDR1 and CDR2 sequences are MNHEY and SMNVEV (reference sequence). The CDR3 extends over 13 amino acids. The germline V and J ends were trimmed by 6 bases and 1 base, with 6 bases remaining between them. A note on this clone: Its target is not known.

Sequenced sample: PBMCs. The sequence derives from a woman aged 50 to 65 in good health and CMV-seropositive. The chain couples TRBV27 to TRBJ2-2, with unresolved D. The CDR3 here is CASSRWNTGELFF. CDR3 sequence (DNA): TGTGCCAGCAGCCGGTGGAACACCGGGGAGCTGTTTTTT.